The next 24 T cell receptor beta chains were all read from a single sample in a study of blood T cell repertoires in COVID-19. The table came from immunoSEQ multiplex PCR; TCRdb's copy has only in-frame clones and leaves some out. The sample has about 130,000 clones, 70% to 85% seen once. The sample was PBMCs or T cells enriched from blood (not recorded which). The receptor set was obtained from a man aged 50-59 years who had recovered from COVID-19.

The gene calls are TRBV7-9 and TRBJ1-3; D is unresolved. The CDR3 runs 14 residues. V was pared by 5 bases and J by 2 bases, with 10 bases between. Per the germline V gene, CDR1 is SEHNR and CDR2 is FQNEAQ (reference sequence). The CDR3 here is CASSGEGTGNTIYF. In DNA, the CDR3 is TGTGCCAGCAGCGGGGAGGGAACTGGAAACACCATATATTTT.

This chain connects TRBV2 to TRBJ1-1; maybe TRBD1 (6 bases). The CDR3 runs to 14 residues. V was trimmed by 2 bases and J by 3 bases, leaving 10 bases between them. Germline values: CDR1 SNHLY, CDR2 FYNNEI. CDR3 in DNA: TGTGCCAGCAGTGAACGGGACACCTACACTGAAGCTTTCTTT. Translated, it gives CASSERDTYTEAFF. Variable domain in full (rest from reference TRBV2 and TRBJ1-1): EPEVTQTPSHQVTQMGQEVILRCVPISNHLYFYWYRQILGQKVEFLVSFYNNEISEKSEIFDDQFSVERPDGSNFTLKIRSTKLEDSAMYFCASSERDTYTEAFFGQGTRLTVV.

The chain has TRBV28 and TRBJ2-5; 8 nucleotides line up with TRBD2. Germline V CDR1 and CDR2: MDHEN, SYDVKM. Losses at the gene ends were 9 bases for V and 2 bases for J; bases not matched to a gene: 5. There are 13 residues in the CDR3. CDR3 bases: TGTGCCAGTAGAGCGGGGGTGCAAGAGACCCAGTACTTC. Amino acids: CASRAGVQETQYF.

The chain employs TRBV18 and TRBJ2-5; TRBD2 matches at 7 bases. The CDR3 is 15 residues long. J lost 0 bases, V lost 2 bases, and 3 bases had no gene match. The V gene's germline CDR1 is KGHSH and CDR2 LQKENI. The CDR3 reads CASSPLLADQETQYF. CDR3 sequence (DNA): TGTGCCAGCTCACCATTGCTAGCGGACCAAGAGACCCAGTACTTC.

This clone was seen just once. CDR3 bases: TGTGCCAGCAGCGAGGGGGGGACAGGGACCAACGAGCAGTACTTC. Protein sequence: CASSEGGTGTNEQYF. This chain links TRBV9 with TRBJ2-7; 9 bases are a match to TRBD1. The CDR3 consists of 15 residues. V shed 3 bases, J shed 5 bases, and the junction held 9 bases outside the gene matches. Germline V gives CDR1 SGDLS, CDR2 YYNGEE.

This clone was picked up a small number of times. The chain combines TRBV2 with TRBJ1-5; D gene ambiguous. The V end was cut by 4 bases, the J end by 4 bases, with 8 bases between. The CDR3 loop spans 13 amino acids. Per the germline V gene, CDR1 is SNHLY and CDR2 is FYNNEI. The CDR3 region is CASSGEPNQPQHF. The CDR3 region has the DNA TGTGCCAGCAGTGGAGAACCAAATCAGCCCCAGCATTTT.

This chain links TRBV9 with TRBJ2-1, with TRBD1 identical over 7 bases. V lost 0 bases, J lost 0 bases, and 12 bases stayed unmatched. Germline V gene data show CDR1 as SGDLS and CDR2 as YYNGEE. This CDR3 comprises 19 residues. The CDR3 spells CASSVGQGLGSSSYNEQFF. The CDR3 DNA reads TGTGCCAGCAGCGTAGGACAGGGCTTAGGATCGAGCTCCTACAATGAGCAGTTCTTC. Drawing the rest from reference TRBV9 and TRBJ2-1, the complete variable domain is DSGVTQTPKHLITATGQRVTLRCSPRSGDLSVYWYQQSLDQGLQFLIQYYNGEERAKGNILERFSAQQFPDLHSELNLSSLELGDSALYFCASSVGQGLGSSSYNEQFFGPGTRLTVL.

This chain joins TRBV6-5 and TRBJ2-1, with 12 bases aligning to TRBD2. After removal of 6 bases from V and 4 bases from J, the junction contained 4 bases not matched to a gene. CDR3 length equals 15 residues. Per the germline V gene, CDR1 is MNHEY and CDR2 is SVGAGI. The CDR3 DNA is TGTGCCAGCAGAGGACTAGCGGGGACTTACAATGAGCAGTTCTTC. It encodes CASRGLAGTYNEQFF.

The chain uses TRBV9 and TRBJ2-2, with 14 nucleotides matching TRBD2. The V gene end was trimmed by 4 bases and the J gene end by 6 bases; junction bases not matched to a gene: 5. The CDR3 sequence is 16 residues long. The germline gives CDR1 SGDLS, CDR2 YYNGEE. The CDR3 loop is CASSSGLAGAAGELFF. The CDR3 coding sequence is TGTGCCAGCAGCTCGGGACTAGCGGGAGCCGCCGGGGAGCTGTTTTTT.

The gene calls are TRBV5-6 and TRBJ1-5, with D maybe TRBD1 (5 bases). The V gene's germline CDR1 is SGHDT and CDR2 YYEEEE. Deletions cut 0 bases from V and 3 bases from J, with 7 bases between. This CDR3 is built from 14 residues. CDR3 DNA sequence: TGTGCCAGCAGCTTGGCAGGGTCCAATCAGCCCCAGCATTTT. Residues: CASSLAGSNQPQHF.

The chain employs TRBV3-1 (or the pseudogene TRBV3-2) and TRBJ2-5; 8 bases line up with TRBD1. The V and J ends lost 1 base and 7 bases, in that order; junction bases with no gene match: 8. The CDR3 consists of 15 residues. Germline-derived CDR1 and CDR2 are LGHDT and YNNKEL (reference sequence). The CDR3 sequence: CASSQVRGLRMTQYF. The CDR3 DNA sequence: TGTGCCAGCAGCCAAGTCAGGGGGCTTCGGATGACCCAGTACTTC.

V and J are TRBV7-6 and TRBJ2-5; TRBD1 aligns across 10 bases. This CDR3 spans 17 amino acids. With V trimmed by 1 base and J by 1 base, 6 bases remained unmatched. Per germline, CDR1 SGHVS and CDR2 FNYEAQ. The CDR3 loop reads CASSLVWDRGRQETQYF. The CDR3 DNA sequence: TGTGCCAGCAGCTTAGTTTGGGACAGGGGTCGCCAAGAGACCCAGTACTTC.

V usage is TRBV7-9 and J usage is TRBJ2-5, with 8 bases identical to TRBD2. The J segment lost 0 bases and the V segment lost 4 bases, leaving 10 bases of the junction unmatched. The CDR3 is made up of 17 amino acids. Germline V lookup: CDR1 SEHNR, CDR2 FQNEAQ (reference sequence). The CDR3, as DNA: TGTGCCAGCAGCTCCGCCTCGCGGGGGGCCTACCAAGAGACCCAGTACTTC. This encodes CASSSASRGAYQETQYF.

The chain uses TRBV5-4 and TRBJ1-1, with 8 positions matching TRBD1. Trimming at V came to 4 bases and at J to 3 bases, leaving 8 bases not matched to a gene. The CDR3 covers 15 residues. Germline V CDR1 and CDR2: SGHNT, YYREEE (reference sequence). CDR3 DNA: TGTGCCAGCAGCGGAGGACAGGGTTTGGACACTGAAGCTTTCTTT. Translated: CASSGGQGLDTEAFF.

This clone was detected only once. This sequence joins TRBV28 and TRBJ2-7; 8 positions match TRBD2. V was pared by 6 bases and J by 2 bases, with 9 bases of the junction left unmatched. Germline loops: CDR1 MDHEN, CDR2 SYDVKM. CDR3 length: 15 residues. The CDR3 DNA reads TGTGCCAGCAGCTCGACCGGGACTAGTACCTACGAGCAGTACTTC. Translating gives CASSSTGTSTYEQYF.

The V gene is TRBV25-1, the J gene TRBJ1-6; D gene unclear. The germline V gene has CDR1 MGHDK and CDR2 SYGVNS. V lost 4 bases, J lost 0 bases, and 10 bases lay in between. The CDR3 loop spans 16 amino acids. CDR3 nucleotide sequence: TGTGCCAGCAGTGGCGGTCCTAGCTCCTATAATTCACCCCTCCACTTT. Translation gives CASSGGPSSYNSPLHF.

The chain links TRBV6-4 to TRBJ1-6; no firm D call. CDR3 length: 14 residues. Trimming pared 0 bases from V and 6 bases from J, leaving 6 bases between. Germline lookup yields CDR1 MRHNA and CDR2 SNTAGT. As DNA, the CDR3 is TGTGCCAGCAGTGACTCTCGGGGTAATTCACCCCTCCACTTT. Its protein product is CASSDSRGNSPLHF.

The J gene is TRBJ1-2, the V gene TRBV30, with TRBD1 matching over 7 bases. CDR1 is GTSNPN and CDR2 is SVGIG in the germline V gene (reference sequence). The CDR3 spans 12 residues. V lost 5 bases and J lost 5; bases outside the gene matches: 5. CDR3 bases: TGTGCCTGGGGGACAGACGCTTATGGCTACACCTTC. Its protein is CAWGTDAYGYTF.

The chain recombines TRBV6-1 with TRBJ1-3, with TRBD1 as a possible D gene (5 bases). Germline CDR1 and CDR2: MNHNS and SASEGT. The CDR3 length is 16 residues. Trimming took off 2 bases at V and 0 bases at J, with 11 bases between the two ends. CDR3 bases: TGTGCCAGCAGTGAATGGGGGGGTCGCTCTGGAAACACCATATATTTT. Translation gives CASSEWGGRSGNTIYF.

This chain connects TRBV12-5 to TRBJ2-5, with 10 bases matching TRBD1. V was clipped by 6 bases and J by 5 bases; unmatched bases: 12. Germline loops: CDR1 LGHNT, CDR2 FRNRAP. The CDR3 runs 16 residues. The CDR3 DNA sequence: TGTGCTAGTGGGATCGGGACAGGGGCTTTGGGGGAGACCCAGTACTTC. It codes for CASGIGTGALGETQYF.

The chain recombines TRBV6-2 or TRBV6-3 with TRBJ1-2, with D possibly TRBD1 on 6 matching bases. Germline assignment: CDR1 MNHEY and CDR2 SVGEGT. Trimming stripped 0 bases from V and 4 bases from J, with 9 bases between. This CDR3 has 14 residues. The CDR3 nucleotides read TGTGCCAGCAGTTACTCGCAGGGGCCCTATGGCTACACCTTC. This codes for CASSYSQGPYGYTF.

The CDR3 loop reads CSVRQVGVEQFF. CDR3 DNA: TGCAGCGTGCGACAGGTTGGGGTTGAGCAGTTCTTC. The V gene is TRBV29-1, the J gene TRBJ2-1, with TRBD1 as a possible D gene (6 bases). The V and J ends lost 6 bases and 9 bases respectively, with 15 bases between them. CDR3 length: 12 residues. Germline CDR1 SQVTM, CDR2 ANQGSEA.

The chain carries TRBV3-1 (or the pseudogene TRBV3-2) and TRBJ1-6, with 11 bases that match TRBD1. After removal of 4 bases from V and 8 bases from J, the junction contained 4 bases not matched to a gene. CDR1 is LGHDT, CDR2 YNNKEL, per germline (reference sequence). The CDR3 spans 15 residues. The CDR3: CASSPRTGGDSPLHF. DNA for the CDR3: TGTGCCAGCAGCCCACGGACAGGGGGCGATTCACCCCTCCACTTT.

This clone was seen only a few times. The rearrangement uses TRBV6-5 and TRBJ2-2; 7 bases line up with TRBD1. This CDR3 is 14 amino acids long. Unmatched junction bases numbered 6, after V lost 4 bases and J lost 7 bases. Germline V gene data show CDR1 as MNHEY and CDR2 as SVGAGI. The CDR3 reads CASSSQGFDGELFF. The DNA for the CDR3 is TGTGCCAGCAGTTCACAGGGGTTTGACGGGGAGCTGTTTTTT.